The rows below give T cell receptor beta chains drawn from one sample of a study of technical replicates of blood from several donors. Generated by immunoSEQ multiplex PCR, the TCRdb table keeps only in-frame clones and is missing some. The sample includes approximately 16,000 clones, about nine tenths of them seen just once. Sequencing was performed on PBMCs. Source of these receptors: a human donor in good health. The CDR3 runs from the conserved cysteine through the conserved F or W. D genes are given only for firm matches. Size values are once, few and many counts, or a class for expanded clones, and some rows have none.

V gene: TRBV5-1
J gene: TRBJ2-3
D gene: TRBD1
clone size: once
CDR3 protein: CASSGGQVWTTDTQYF
CDR3 DNA: TGCGCCAGCAGCGGGGGACAGGTTTGGACGACAGATACGCAGTATTTT

V gene: TRBV28
J gene: TRBJ1-1
D gene: NA
clone size: few
CDR3 protein: CASEPGENTEAFF
CDR3 DNA: TGTGCCAGCGAACCCGGGGAGAACACTGAAGCTTTCTTT

V gene: TRBV30
J gene: TRBJ1-1
D gene: NA
clone size: NA
CDR3 protein: CAWSRGGNTEAFF
CDR3 DNA: TGTGCCTGGAGCCGAGGCGGGAACACTGAAGCTTTCTTT

V gene: TRBV7-9
J gene: TRBJ2-7
D gene: NA
clone size: NA
CDR3 protein: CASSPASQFLVAARGEQYF
CDR3 DNA: TGTGCCAGCAGCCCAGCAAGTCAGTTCCTAGTCGCGGCGCGGGGAGAGCAGTACTTC

V gene: TRBV6-1
J gene: TRBJ1-1
D gene: NA
clone size: NA
CDR3 protein: CASSFTRGTTEAFF
CDR3 DNA: TGTGCCAGCAGCTTTACGAGGGGGACAACTGAAGCTTTCTTT

V gene: TRBV7-9
J gene: TRBJ2-5
D gene: NA
clone size: NA
CDR3 protein: CASSLDNQETQYF
CDR3 DNA: TGTGCCAGCAGCTTAGACAACCAAGAGACCCAGTACTTC

V gene: TRBV16
J gene: TRBJ1-4
D gene: NA
clone size: NA
CDR3 protein: CASSQSDPGNEKLFF
CDR3 DNA: TGTGCCAGCAGCCAATCGGACCCAGGGAACGAAAAACTGTTTTTT

V gene: TRBV11-2
J gene: TRBJ1-1
D gene: TRBD1
clone size: few
CDR3 protein: CASSPTGTGGTEAFF
CDR3 DNA: TGTGCCAGCAGCCCAACCGGGACAGGGGGCACTGAAGCTTTCTTT

V gene: TRBV18
J gene: TRBJ1-1
D gene: NA
clone size: few
CDR3 protein: CASSPGRDTEAFF
CDR3 DNA: TGTGCCAGCTCACCGGGGAGGGACACTGAAGCTTTCTTT

V gene: TRBV5-8
J gene: TRBJ1-5
D gene: NA
clone size: NA
CDR3 protein: CASRGDEGNQPQHF
CDR3 DNA: TGTGCCAGCAGAGGGGATGAGGGCAATCAGCCCCAGCATTTT

V gene: TRBV9
J gene: TRBJ2-7
D gene: NA
clone size: NA
CDR3 protein: CASSTTTGSSYEQYF
CDR3 DNA: TGTGCCAGCAGCACCACCACTGGGAGCTCCTACGAGCAGTACTTC

V gene: TRBV2
J gene: TRBJ2-7
D gene: NA
clone size: NA
CDR3 protein: CASSEGGILYEQYF
CDR3 DNA: TGTGCCAGCAGCGAGGGGGGGATTCTCTACGAGCAGTACTTC

V gene: TRBV6-5
J gene: TRBJ1-1
D gene: NA
clone size: NA
CDR3 protein: CASSGARVTEAFF
CDR3 DNA: TGTGCCAGCAGTGGGGCCAGGGTGACTGAAGCTTTCTTT

V gene: TRBV28
J gene: TRBJ1-1
D gene: TRBD1
clone size: NA
CDR3 protein: CASSFFGTGLSF
CDR3 DNA: TGTGCCAGCAGTTTCTTCGGGACAGGGCTGAGTTTT

V gene: TRBV27
J gene: TRBJ2-5
D gene: TRBD2
clone size: few
CDR3 protein: CASRRLAGEETQYF
CDR3 DNA: TGTGCCAGCAGGCGACTAGCGGGAGAAGAGACCCAGTACTTC

V gene: TRBV7-8
J gene: TRBJ2-5
D gene: TRBD2
clone size: NA
CDR3 protein: CASSRGDGTGETQYF
CDR3 DNA: TGTGCCAGCAGCCGGGGGGACGGGACCGGTGAGACCCAGTACTTC

V gene: TRBV5-1
J gene: TRBJ2-7
D gene: TRBD2
clone size: once
CDR3 protein: CASSWREIDEQYF
CDR3 DNA: TGCGCCAGCAGCTGGCGGGAGATCGACGAGCAGTACTTC

V gene: TRBV5-1
J gene: TRBJ2-7
D gene: NA
clone size: NA
CDR3 protein: CASSLGQALSSYEQYF
CDR3 DNA: TGCGCCAGCAGCTTGGGGCAGGCCCTAAGCTCCTACGAGCAGTACTTC

V gene: TRBV7-3
J gene: TRBJ2-3
D gene: TRBD2
clone size: NA
CDR3 protein: CASKLAGGTDTQYF
CDR3 DNA: TGTGCCAGCAAGCTGGCGGGAGGCACAGATACGCAGTATTTT

V gene: TRBV5-1
J gene: TRBJ2-6
D gene: NA
clone size: NA
CDR3 protein: CASSLGQHSGANVLTF
CDR3 DNA: TGCGCCAGCAGCTTGGGACAGCACTCTGGGGCCAACGTCCTGACTTTC

V gene: TRBV9
J gene: TRBJ1-1
D gene: NA
clone size: NA
CDR3 protein: CASSGTGELNTEAFF
CDR3 DNA: TGTGCCAGCAGCGGCACAGGTGAGTTGAACACTGAAGCTTTCTTT

V gene: TRBV11-2
J gene: TRBJ1-2
D gene: NA
clone size: NA
CDR3 protein: CASSFGGGGYTF
CDR3 DNA: TGTGCCAGCAGCTTTGGGGGGGGTGGCTACACCTTC

V gene: TRBV27
J gene: TRBJ2-7
D gene: TRBD1
clone size: NA
CDR3 protein: CASSRGTGVVYEQYF
CDR3 DNA: TGTGCCAGCAGTCGGGGGACAGGGGTAGTCTACGAGCAGTACTTC

V gene: TRBV19
J gene: TRBJ2-7
D gene: TRBD2
clone size: NA
CDR3 protein: CASGEVLAGLNPYEQYF
CDR3 DNA: TGTGCCAGTGGGGAAGTCCTAGCGGGATTGAACCCCTACGAGCAGTACTTC

V gene: TRBV19
J gene: TRBJ2-1
D gene: NA
clone size: NA
CDR3 protein: CASSIDGPRGTSYNEQFF
CDR3 DNA: TGTGCCAGTAGTATAGATGGGCCGCGCGGGACCTCCTACAATGAGCAGTTCTTC

V gene: TRBV4-1
J gene: TRBJ2-7
D gene: NA
clone size: NA
CDR3 protein: CASSQLVGLSYEQYF
CDR3 DNA: TGCGCCAGCAGCCAGCTAGTCGGCCTATCCTACGAGCAGTACTTC

V gene: TRBV2
J gene: TRBJ2-3
D gene: TRBD2
clone size: NA
CDR3 protein: CASSDVLAGVTDTQYF
CDR3 DNA: TGTGCCAGCAGTGACGTACTAGCGGGAGTAACAGATACGCAGTATTTT

V gene: TRBV7-3
J gene: TRBJ1-1
D gene: NA
clone size: NA
CDR3 protein: CASSPSSSTEAFF
CDR3 DNA: TGTGCCAGCAGCCCCTCAAGCTCGACTGAAGCTTTCTTT

V gene: TRBV18
J gene: TRBJ2-7
D gene: NA
clone size: NA
CDR3 protein: CASSPPSSYEQYF
CDR3 DNA: TGTGCCAGCTCACCGCCTAGCTCCTACGAGCAGTACTTC

V gene: TRBV7-9
J gene: TRBJ1-5
D gene: NA
clone size: few
CDR3 protein: CASSPGSNQPQHF
CDR3 DNA: TGTGCCAGCAGCCCCGGGTCCAATCAGCCCCAGCATTTT

V gene: TRBV5-1
J gene: TRBJ2-7
D gene: NA
clone size: NA
CDR3 protein: CASSLGGVYEQYF
CDR3 DNA: TGCGCCAGCAGCCTTGGGGGCGTCTACGAGCAGTACTTC

V gene: TRBV19
J gene: TRBJ2-5
D gene: TRBD1
clone size: once
CDR3 protein: CASSFSSGQGETQYF
CDR3 DNA: TGTGCCAGTAGTTTCTCCTCGGGACAGGGGGAGACCCAGTACTTC

V gene: TRBV10-3
J gene: TRBJ2-1
D gene: TRBD2
clone size: NA
CDR3 protein: CAISGSLAGSNEQFF
CDR3 DNA: TGTGCCATCAGTGGGTCACTAGCGGGAAGCAATGAGCAGTTCTTC

V gene: TRBV5-1
J gene: TRBJ2-3
D gene: TRBD2
clone size: NA
CDR3 protein: CASSRGLAGGPDTQYF
CDR3 DNA: TGCGCCAGCAGCAGGGGACTAGCGGGAGGGCCCGATACGCAGTATTTT

V gene: TRBV27
J gene: TRBJ1-6
D gene: NA
clone size: NA
CDR3 protein: CASSLTVGVNSPLHF
CDR3 DNA: TGTGCCAGCAGTCTGACAGTGGGCGTAAATTCACCCCTCCACTTT

V gene: TRBV28
J gene: TRBJ1-4
D gene: TRBD1
clone size: NA
CDR3 protein: CASTGGSVGTNEKLFF
CDR3 DNA: TGTGCCAGTACAGGGGGATCGGTTGGAACTAATGAAAAACTGTTTTTT

V gene: TRBV11-2
J gene: TRBJ1-1
D gene: TRBD1
clone size: NA
CDR3 protein: CASSSRQGTAAFF
CDR3 DNA: TGTGCCAGCAGCTCCAGACAGGGTACTGCAGCTTTCTTT

V gene: TRBV28
J gene: TRBJ2-2
D gene: TRBD2
clone size: few
CDR3 protein: CASKASGSTGELFF
CDR3 DNA: TGTGCCAGCAAGGCTAGCGGGAGTACCGGGGAGCTGTTTTTT

V gene: TRBV7-6
J gene: TRBJ2-1
D gene: TRBD2
clone size: NA
CDR3 protein: CASSSEAGSYNEQFF
CDR3 DNA: TGTGCCAGCAGCTCAGAAGCGGGAAGCTACAATGAGCAGTTCTTC

V gene: TRBV19
J gene: TRBJ1-1
D gene: TRBD1
clone size: NA
CDR3 protein: CASSIPMTGRWASEAFF
CDR3 DNA: TGTGCCAGTAGTATTCCGATGACAGGGAGGTGGGCGAGTGAAGCTTTCTTT

V gene: TRBV25-1
J gene: TRBJ2-5
D gene: TRBD1
clone size: NA
CDR3 protein: CASSEGQGARETQYF
CDR3 DNA: TGTGCCAGCAGTGAAGGACAGGGGGCGCGTGAGACCCAGTACTTC

V gene: TRBV7-6
J gene: TRBJ2-3
D gene: NA
clone size: NA
CDR3 protein: CASSFYSTDTQYF
CDR3 DNA: TGTGCCAGCAGCTTTTATAGCACAGATACGCAGTATTTT

V gene: TRBV18
J gene: TRBJ1-1
D gene: NA
clone size: NA
CDR3 protein: CANSQGLNTEAFF
CDR3 DNA: TGTGCCAATTCTCAGGGCCTGAACACTGAAGCTTTCTTT

V gene: TRBV6-5
J gene: TRBJ1-5
D gene: NA
clone size: NA
CDR3 protein: CASMVRVGGHQPQHF
CDR3 DNA: TGTGCCAGCATGGTCAGGGTTGGAGGGCATCAGCCCCAGCATTTT

V gene: TRBV18
J gene: TRBJ2-7
D gene: TRBD2
clone size: NA
CDR3 protein: CASSPLGLAGAGKPQYF
CDR3 DNA: TGTGCCAGCTCACCGCTAGGGCTAGCGGGAGCGGGGAAACCGCAGTACTTC

V gene: TRBV10-2
J gene: TRBJ2-5
D gene: NA
clone size: NA
CDR3 protein: CASKGGQETQYF
CDR3 DNA: TGCGCCAGCAAAGGAGGCCAAGAGACCCAGTACTTC

V gene: TRBV5-1
J gene: TRBJ2-2
D gene: TRBD1
clone size: NA
CDR3 protein: CASSLGQDNTGELFF
CDR3 DNA: TGCGCCAGCAGCTTAGGACAGGACAACACCGGGGAGCTGTTTTTT

V gene: TRBV15
J gene: TRBJ1-2
D gene: NA
clone size: NA
CDR3 protein: CATRATANYGYTF
CDR3 DNA: TGTGCCACCAGAGCTACAGCCAACTATGGCTACACCTTC

V gene: TRBV5-3
J gene: TRBJ2-1
D gene: TRBD2
clone size: NA
CDR3 protein: CARSFTSGLLYNEQFF
CDR3 DNA: TGTGCCAGAAGCTTCACTAGCGGCCTCCTCTACAATGAGCAGTTCTTC

V gene: TRBV29-1
J gene: TRBJ2-1
D gene: NA
clone size: once
CDR3 protein: CSSLLSLPGGEQFF
CDR3 DNA: TGCAGCTCTCTCCTATCCCTCCCCGGGGGTGAGCAGTTCTTC

V gene: TRBV6-6
J gene: TRBJ2-7
D gene: NA
clone size: few
CDR3 protein: CASSYQGGSYEQYF
CDR3 DNA: TGTGCCAGCAGTTACCAGGGGGGCTCCTACGAGCAGTACTTC

V gene: TRBV28
J gene: TRBJ1-5
D gene: TRBD1
clone size: few
CDR3 protein: CASSLSGDRGIYSNQPQHF
CDR3 DNA: TGTGCCAGCAGTCTCTCGGGGGACAGGGGGATTTATAGCAATCAGCCCCAGCATTTT

V gene: TRBV6-5
J gene: TRBJ2-7
D gene: TRBD2
clone size: NA
CDR3 protein: CASSSGLGNEQYF
CDR3 DNA: TGTGCCAGCAGTTCAGGACTAGGGAACGAGCAGTACTTC

V gene: TRBV5-1
J gene: TRBJ1-1
D gene: NA
clone size: NA
CDR3 protein: CASSPAGDPRAEAFF
CDR3 DNA: TGCGCCAGCAGCCCGGCGGGGGATCCGAGGGCTGAAGCTTTCTTT

V gene: TRBV5-1
J gene: TRBJ2-2
D gene: NA
clone size: NA
CDR3 protein: CASSLGGVNTGELFF
CDR3 DNA: TGCGCCAGCAGCTTGGGAGGAGTGAACACCGGGGAGCTGTTTTTT

V gene: TRBV7-8
J gene: TRBJ2-1
D gene: TRBD2
clone size: NA
CDR3 protein: CASSYLAGVIYNEQFF
CDR3 DNA: TGTGCCAGCAGCTACCTAGCGGGAGTCATCTACAATGAGCAGTTCTTC

V gene: TRBV19
J gene: TRBJ2-7
D gene: NA
clone size: NA
CDR3 protein: CASSIDLGGMYEQYF
CDR3 DNA: TGTGCCAGTAGTATAGATCTGGGAGGTATGTACGAGCAGTACTTC